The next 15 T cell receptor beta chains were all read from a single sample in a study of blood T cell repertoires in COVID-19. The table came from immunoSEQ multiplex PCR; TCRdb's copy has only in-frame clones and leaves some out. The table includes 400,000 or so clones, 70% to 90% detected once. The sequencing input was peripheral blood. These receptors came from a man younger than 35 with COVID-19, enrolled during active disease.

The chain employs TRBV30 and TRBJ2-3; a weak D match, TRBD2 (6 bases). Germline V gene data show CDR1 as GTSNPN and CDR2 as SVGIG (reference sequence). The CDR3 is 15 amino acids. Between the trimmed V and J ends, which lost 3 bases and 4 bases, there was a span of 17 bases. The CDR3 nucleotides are TGTGCCTGGAGCCCCCTAAGCGGGCGCCCAGATACGCAGTATTTT. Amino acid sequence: CAWSPLSGRPDTQYF.

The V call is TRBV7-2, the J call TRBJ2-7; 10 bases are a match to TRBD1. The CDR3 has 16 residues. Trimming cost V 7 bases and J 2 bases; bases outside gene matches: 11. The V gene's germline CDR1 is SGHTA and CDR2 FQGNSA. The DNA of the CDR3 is TGTGCCAGCACCGAAGCCGGGACAGGGGCCCCCTACGAGCAGTACTTC. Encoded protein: CASTEAGTGAPYEQYF.

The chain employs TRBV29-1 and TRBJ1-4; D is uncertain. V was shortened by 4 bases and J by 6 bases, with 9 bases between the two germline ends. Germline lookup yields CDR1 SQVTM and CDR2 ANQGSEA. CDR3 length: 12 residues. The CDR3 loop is CSVAEAYEKLFF. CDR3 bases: TGCAGCGTTGCGGAGGCCTATGAAAAACTGTTTTTT.

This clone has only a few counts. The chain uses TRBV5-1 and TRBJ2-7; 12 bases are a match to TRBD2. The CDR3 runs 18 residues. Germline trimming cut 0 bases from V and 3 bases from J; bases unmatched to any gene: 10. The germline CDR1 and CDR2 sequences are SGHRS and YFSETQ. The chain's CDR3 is CASSLGQGTSGFNYEQYF. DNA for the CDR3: TGCGCCAGCAGCTTGGGACAGGGGACTAGCGGGTTCAACTACGAGCAGTACTTC.

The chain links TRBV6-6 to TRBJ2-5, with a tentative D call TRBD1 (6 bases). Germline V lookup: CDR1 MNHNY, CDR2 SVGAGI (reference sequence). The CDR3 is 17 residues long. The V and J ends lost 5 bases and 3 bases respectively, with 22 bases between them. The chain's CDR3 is CASSQTYAGVTKETQYF. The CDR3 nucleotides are TGTGCCAGCAGTCAGACATATGCAGGGGTCACCAAAGAGACCCAGTACTTC.

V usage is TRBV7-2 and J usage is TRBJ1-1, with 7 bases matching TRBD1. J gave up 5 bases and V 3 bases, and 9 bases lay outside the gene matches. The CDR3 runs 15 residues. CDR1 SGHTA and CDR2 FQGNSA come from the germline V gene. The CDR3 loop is CASSFTMTGYTEAFF. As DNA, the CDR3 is TGTGCCAGCAGCTTCACAATGACAGGGTATACTGAAGCTTTCTTT.

CDR3 residues: CASSPGRVTEAFF. In DNA, the CDR3 is TGTGCCAGCAGTCCAGGGAGGGTAACTGAAGCTTTCTTT. This chain uses TRBV6-2 or TRBV6-3 with TRBJ1-1; D may be TRBD1 (5 bases). The V and J ends lost 5 bases and 5 bases respectively, with 12 bases between them. Germline-derived CDR1 and CDR2 are MNHEY and SVGEGT. CDR3 length: 13 amino acids.

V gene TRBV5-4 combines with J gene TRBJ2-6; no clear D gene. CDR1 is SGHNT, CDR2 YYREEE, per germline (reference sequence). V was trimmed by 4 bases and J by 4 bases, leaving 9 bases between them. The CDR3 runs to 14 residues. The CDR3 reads CASSPSAGANVLTF. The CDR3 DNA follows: TGTGCCAGCAGCCCCTCCGCGGGGGCCAACGTCCTGACTTTC.

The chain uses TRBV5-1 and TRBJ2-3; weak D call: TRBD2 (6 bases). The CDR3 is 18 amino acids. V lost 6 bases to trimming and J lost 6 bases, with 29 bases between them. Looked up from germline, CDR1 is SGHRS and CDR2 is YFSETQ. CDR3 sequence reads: CASTPPTLASGSGDTQYF. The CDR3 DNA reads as TGCGCCAGCACCCCACCCACCCTCGCTTCGGGAAGCGGGGATACGCAGTATTTT.

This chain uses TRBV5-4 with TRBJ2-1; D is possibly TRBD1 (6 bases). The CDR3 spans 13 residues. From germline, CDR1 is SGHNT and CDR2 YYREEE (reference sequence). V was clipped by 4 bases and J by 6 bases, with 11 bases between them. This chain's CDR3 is CASSQATGNEQFF. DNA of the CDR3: TGTGCCAGCAGCCAGGCGACAGGCAATGAGCAGTTCTTC.

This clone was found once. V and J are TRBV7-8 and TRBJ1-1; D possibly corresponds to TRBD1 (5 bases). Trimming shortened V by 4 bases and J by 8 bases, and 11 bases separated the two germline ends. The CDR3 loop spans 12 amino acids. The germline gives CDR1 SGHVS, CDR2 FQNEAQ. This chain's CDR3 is CASSSARGEAFF. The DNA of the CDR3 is TGTGCCAGCAGCTCGGCCCGGGGGGAAGCTTTCTTT.

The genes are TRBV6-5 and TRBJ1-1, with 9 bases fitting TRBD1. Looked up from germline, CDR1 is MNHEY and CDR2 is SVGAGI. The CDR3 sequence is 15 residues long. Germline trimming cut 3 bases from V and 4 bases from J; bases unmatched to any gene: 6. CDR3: CASSYRTGALTEAFF. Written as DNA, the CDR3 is TGTGCCAGCAGTTATAGGACAGGGGCCCTCACTGAAGCTTTCTTT.

The CDR3 DNA reads TGTGCCAGCAGCCGTTCCGGGACAGGTCCGACCGGGGAGCTGTTTTTT. Protein sequence: CASSRSGTGPTGELFF. The chain has TRBV7-2 and TRBJ2-2, with 8 bases lining up with TRBD1. CDR1 and CDR2 (germline): SGHTA, FQGNSA. The junction had 10 bases not matched to a gene; V was cut back by 5 bases and J by 5 bases. The CDR3 totals 16 residues.

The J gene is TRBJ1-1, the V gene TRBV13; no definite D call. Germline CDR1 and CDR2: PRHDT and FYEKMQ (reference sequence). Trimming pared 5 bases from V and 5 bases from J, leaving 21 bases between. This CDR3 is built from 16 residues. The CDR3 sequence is CASSPVATKGGTEAFF. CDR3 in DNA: TGTGCCAGCAGCCCGGTGGCTACAAAAGGAGGGACTGAAGCTTTCTTT.

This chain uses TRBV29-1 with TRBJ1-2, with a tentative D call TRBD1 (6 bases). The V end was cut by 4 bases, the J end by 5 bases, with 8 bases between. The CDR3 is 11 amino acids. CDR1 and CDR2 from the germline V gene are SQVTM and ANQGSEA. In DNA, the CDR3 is TGCAGCGTTGGACAGGAATATGGCTACACCTTC. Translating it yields CSVGQEYGYTF.